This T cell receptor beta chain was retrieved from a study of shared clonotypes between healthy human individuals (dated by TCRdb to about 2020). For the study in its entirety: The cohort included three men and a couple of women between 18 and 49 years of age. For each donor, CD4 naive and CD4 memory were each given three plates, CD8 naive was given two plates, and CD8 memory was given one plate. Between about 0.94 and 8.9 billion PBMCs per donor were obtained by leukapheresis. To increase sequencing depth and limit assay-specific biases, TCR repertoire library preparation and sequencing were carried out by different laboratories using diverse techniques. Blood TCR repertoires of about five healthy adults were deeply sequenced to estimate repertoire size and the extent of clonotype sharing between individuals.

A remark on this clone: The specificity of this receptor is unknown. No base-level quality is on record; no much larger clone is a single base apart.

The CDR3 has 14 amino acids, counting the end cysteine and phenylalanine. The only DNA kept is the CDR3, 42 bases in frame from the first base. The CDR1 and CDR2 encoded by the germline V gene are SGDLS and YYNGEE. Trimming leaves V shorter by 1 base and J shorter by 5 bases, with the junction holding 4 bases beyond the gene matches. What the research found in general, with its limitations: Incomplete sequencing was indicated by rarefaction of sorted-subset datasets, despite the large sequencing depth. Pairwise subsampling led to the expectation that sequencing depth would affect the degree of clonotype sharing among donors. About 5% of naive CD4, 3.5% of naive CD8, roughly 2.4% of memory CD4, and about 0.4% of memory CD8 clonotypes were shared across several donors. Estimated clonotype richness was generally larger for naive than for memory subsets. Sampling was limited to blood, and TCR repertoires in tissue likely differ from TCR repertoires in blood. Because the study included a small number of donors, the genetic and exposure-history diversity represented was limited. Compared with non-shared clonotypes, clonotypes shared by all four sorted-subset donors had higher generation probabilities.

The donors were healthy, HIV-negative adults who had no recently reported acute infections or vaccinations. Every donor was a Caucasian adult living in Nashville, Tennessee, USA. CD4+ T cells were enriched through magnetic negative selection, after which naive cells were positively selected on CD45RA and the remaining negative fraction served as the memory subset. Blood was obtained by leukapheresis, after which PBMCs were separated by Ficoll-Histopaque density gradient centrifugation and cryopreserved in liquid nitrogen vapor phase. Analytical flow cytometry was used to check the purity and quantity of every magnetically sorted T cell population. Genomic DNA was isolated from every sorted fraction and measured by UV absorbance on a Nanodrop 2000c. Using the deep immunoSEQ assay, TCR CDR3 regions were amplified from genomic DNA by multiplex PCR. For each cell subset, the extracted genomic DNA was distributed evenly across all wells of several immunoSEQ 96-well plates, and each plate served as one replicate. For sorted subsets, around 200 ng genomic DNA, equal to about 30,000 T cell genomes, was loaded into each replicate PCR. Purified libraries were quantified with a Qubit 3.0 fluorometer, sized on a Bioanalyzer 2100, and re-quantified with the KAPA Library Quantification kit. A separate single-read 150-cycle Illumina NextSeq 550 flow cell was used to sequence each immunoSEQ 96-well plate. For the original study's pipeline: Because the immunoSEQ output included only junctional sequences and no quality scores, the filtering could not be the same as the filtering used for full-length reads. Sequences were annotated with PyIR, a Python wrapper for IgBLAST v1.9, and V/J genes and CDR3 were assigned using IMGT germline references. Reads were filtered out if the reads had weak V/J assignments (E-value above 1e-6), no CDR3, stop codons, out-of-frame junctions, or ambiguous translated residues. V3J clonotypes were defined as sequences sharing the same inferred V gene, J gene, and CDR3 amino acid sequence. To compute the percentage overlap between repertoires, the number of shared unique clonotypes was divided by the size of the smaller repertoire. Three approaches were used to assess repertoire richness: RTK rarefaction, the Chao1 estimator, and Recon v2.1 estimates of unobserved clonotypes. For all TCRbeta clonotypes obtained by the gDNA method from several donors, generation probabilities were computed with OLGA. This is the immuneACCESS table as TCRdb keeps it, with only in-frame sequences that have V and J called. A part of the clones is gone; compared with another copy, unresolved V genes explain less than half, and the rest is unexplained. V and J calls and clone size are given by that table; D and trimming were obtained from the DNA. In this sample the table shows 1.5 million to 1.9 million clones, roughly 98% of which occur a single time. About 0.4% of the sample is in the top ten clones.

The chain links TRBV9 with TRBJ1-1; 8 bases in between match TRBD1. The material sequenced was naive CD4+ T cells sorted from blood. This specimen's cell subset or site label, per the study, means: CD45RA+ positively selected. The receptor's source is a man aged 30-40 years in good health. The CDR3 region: CASSVQGAETEAFF. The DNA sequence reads TGTGCCAGCAGCGTACAGGGGGCGGAGACTGAAGCTTTCTTT.